One sample yielded the 17 T cell receptor beta chains listed below, sequenced in a study of cytomegalovirus exposure and HLA in healthy donors. The PCR ran on 60 Vbeta and 13 Jbeta primers. The repertoire was sequenced with immunoSEQ multiplex PCR; TCRdb's copy has only in-frame clones and lacks some. The table shows 180,000 or so clones, with 75% to 90% occurring only once. The specimen was PBMCs. All receptors derive from a man aged 18 to 30 in good health and CMV-seropositive.

V usage is TRBV7-2 and J usage is TRBJ1-2; possible D gene TRBD1, 5 bases. This CDR3 has 15 amino acids. The germline V and J ends were trimmed by 3 bases and 0 bases, with 11 bases remaining between them. The V gene's germline CDR1 is SGHTA and CDR2 FQGNSA. The CDR3, as DNA: TGTGCCAGCAGCTTGCGTCAGGGAACTAACTATGGCTACACCTTC. Its translation: CASSLRQGTNYGYTF.

The chain couples TRBV13 to TRBJ1-2; D is ambiguous. The CDR3 totals 12 residues. Per the germline V gene, CDR1 is PRHDT and CDR2 is FYEKMQ (reference sequence). Trimming removed 0 bases at V and 8 bases at J, with 7 bases between. The CDR3 region is CASSLGQTGYTF. CDR3 bases: TGTGCCAGCAGCTTAGGACAGACGGGCTACACCTTC.

The chain couples TRBV7-2 to TRBJ1-2, with D unclear. Germline V lookup: CDR1 SGHTA, CDR2 FQGNSA. Between the trimmed V and J ends, which lost 6 bases and 4 bases, there was a span of 15 bases. There are 14 residues in the CDR3. CDR3 sequence (DNA): TGTGCCAGCAGGCAGGAAATTTGGGCCTATGGCTACACCTTC. This sequence encodes CASRQEIWAYGYTF.

This clone was detected only once. This chain connects TRBV6-5 to TRBJ1-2, with 8 bases fitting TRBD1. The CDR3 contains 12 residues. CDR1 is MNHEY and CDR2 is SVGAGI in the germline V gene. J was trimmed by 6 bases and V by 6 bases; bases with no gene match: 3. The CDR3 coding sequence is TGTGCCAGCAGACGGGACAGGCATGGCTACACCTTC. Translated: CASRRDRHGYTF.

The chain employs TRBV10-3 and TRBJ1-2, with 7 bases identical to TRBD1. Germline V gives CDR1 ENHRY, CDR2 SYGVKD. The CDR3 is 16 residues long. V was pared by 10 bases and J by 4 bases, with 18 bases of the junction left unmatched. CDR3 in DNA: TGTGCCACCGCGTCCTTTGGTCAGGGGGTTGTCTATGGCTACACCTTC. Translated: CATASFGQGVVYGYTF.

The chain combines TRBV6-4 with TRBJ2-5; TRBD1 matches 8 bases. The J call is in doubt because the DNA end fits TRBJ2-7 better. This CDR3 spans 18 amino acids. Germline assignment: CDR1 MRHNA and CDR2 SNTAGT. Written as DNA, the CDR3 is TGTGCCAGCAAACCGGGACAGGCAGGGGATGGGGCCTTCTACGAGCAGTACTTC. Protein sequence: CASKPGQAGDGAFYEQYF.

This chain uses TRBV5-1 with TRBJ1-3; maybe TRBD1 (6 bases). CDR3 length: 17 amino acids. V was pared by 0 bases and J by 3 bases, with 16 bases between. Germline-derived CDR1 and CDR2 are SGHRS and YFSETQ. The CDR3 here is CASSLAPRQGLGNTIYF. CDR3 nucleotide sequence: TGCGCCAGCAGCTTGGCACCACGGCAGGGGCTTGGAAACACCATATATTTT.

This clone was detected only once. The chain combines TRBV7-2 with TRBJ2-1, with 7 bases that match TRBD2. J gave up 2 bases and V 5 bases, and 6 bases lay outside the gene matches. Germline CDR1 SGHTA, CDR2 FQGNSA. The CDR3 contains 15 residues. CDR3 DNA: TGTGCCAGCAGCACGGGACTACCGGCCTACAATGAGCAGTTCTTC. This gives the protein CASSTGLPAYNEQFF.

The CDR3 loop reads CSVGYGYTF. Written as DNA, the CDR3 is TGCAGCGTCGGCTATGGCTACACCTTC. The chain couples TRBV29-1 to TRBJ1-2; D is unclear. The CDR3 has 9 amino acids. V dropped 6 bases and J dropped 4 bases, with 3 bases sitting between them. CDR1 and CDR2 from the germline V gene are SQVTM and ANQGSEA.

The rearrangement links TRBV6-1 to TRBJ2-3, with 7 nucleotides matching TRBD1. The CDR3 has 15 amino acids. The germline gives CDR1 MNHNS, CDR2 SASEGT. Trimming took 5 bases from V and 8 from J; bases not matched to a gene: 13. CDR3 in amino acids: CASSIGQVKSGTQYF. CDR3 bases: TGTGCCAGCAGTATCGGACAGGTTAAGTCAGGTACGCAGTATTTT.

As concerns this clone: The same CDR3 also results from other DNA sequences found in this sample. This rearrangement joins TRBV5-1 to TRBJ2-7; 9 bases are shared with TRBD1. Unmatched junction bases numbered 4, after V lost 4 bases and J lost 2 bases. Per germline, CDR1 SGHRS and CDR2 YFSETQ. The CDR3 has 14 amino acids. The DNA for the CDR3 is TGCGCCAGCAGCCCGGGACAGGGTGCCTACGAGCAGTACTTC. This codes for CASSPGQGAYEQYF.

The genes are TRBV29-1 and TRBJ2-2, with D possibly TRBD1 on 5 matching bases. Trimming took off 4 bases at V and 6 bases at J, with 9 bases between the two ends. The CDR3 is made up of 12 amino acids. Germline loops: CDR1 SQVTM, CDR2 ANQGSEA. CDR3 sequence (DNA): TGCAGCGTTGCTACAGGAGCCGGGGAGCTGTTTTTT. Translating it yields CSVATGAGELFF.

The CDR3 loop is CASSLFAGVDEQFF. The CDR3 DNA sequence: TGCGCCAGCAGCTTGTTCGCGGGGGTTGATGAGCAGTTCTTC. The rearrangement uses TRBV5-1 and TRBJ2-1; 7 nucleotides align to TRBD2. Germline-derived CDR1 and CDR2 are SGHRS and YFSETQ. V was clipped by 1 base and J by 8 bases; unmatched bases: 6. This CDR3 is 14 amino acids long.

This rearrangement joins TRBV7-8 to TRBJ2-7; TRBD2 agrees at 10 bases. After removal of 5 bases from V and 3 bases from J, the junction contained 13 bases not matched to a gene. CDR3 length: 17 amino acids. Germline V CDR1 and CDR2: SGHVS, FQNEAQ. CDR3 loop: CASSPTASGGAYYEQYF. For the CDR3, the DNA is TGTGCCAGCAGCCCAACAGCGAGCGGGGGGGCATACTACGAGCAGTACTTC. Based on the CDR3 plus reference TRBV7-8 and TRBJ2-7, the full variable domain is GAGVSQSPRYKVAKRGQDVALRCDPISGHVSLFWYQQALGQGPEFLTYFQNEAQLDKSGLPSDRFFAERPEGSVSTLKIQRTQQEDSAVYLCASSPTASGGAYYEQYFGPGTRLTVT.

CDR3 residues: CASSQGDTSYEQYF. The CDR3 nucleotides are TGTGCCAGCAGCCAAGGGGACACCTCCTACGAGCAGTACTTC. V gene TRBV14 combines with J gene TRBJ2-7, with D maybe TRBD1 (6 bases). Germline lookup yields CDR1 SGHDN and CDR2 FVKESK. CDR3 length: 14 residues. Trimming took 1 base from V and 0 from J, leaving 7 bases between them.

The V gene is TRBV6-1, the J gene TRBJ1-2; D is undetermined. Germline CDR1 is MNHNS and CDR2 is SASEGT. V was shortened by 5 bases and J by 3 bases, with 10 bases between the two germline ends. The CDR3 is 13 residues long. CDR3 nucleotides: TGTGCCAGCAGTCCGGGGATCTACTATGGCTACACCTTC. Amino acid sequence: CASSPGIYYGYTF.

This chain joins TRBV15 and TRBJ2-1, with TRBD2 identical over 9 bases. CDR3 size: 15 residues. The J segment lost 9 bases and the V segment lost 1 base, leaving 7 bases of the junction unmatched. The germline V gene has CDR1 LNHNV and CDR2 YYDKDF (reference sequence). Written as DNA, the CDR3 is TGTGCCACCAGCAGAGCGCGGGGGGGCGGCAGTGAGCAGTTCTTC. Amino acid sequence: CATSRARGGGSEQFF.